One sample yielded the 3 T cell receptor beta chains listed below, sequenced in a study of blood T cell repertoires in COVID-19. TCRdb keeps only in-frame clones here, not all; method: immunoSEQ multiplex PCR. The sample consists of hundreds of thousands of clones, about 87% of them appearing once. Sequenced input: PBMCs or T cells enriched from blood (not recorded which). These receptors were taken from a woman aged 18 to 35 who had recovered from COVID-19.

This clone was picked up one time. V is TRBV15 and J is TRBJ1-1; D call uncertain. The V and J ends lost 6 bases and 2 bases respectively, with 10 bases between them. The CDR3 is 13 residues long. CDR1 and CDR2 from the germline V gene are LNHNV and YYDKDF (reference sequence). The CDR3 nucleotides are TGTGCCACCAGTATGGACTATAACACTGAAGCTTTCTTT. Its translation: CATSMDYNTEAFF. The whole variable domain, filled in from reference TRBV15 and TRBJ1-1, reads DAMVIQNPRYQVTQFGKPVTLSCSQTLNHNVMYWYQQKSSQAPKLLFHYYDKDFNNEADTPDNFQSRRPNTSFCFLDIRSPGLGDTAMYLCATSMDYNTEAFFGQGTRLTVV.

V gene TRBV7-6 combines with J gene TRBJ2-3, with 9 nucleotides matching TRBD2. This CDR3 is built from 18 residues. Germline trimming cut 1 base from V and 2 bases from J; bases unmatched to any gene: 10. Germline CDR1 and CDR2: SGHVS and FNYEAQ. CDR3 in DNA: TGTGCCAGCAGCTTAGGAGGTTGGCTAGCGGGAACCACAGATACGCAGTATTTT. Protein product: CASSLGGWLAGTTDTQYF.

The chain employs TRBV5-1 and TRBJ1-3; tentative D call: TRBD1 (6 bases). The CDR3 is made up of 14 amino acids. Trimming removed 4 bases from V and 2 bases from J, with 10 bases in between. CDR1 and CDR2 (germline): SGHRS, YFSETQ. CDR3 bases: TGCGCCAGCAGCGGGGGGGCAGCTGGAAACACCATATATTTT. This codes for CASSGGAAGNTIYF.